This T cell receptor beta chain was recorded in a study of T cells in Graves' hyperthyroidism and ophthalmopathy. The CDR3 sequence is 12 residues long. Trimming left V 0 bases short and J 4 bases short, with 6 bases between. Germline V gene lookup returns CDR1 GTSNPN and CDR2 SVGIG (reference sequence). The investigators amplified TCR beta CDR3 regions from RNA transcripts. The HTBI primer set was used in a first-round RT-PCR of the TCR CDR3. TCRdb itself ran the multiplex PCR reads through MiXCR, one entry per CDR3 protein. The table records hundreds of thousands of distinct CDR3 sequences, around 21% of them present only once. Findings and caveats of the study: Model predictions of ophthalmopathy came a median around 6.5 months before onset.

This clonotype turned up a few times. Antigen unknown. The chain is built from TRBV30 and TRBJ2-5; D gene unclear. The sequencing sample was made of blood. The source of this sequence is a man aged 30 to 39 with Graves' ophthalmopathy. The CDR3 nucleotides are TGTGCCTGGAGTGTACTGGGAGAGACCCAGTACTTC. Protein: CAWSVLGETQYF.